Below, 6 T cell receptor beta chains from the same sample are listed, as sequenced in a study of T cells in Graves' hyperthyroidism and ophthalmopathy. RNA transcripts served as the template for amplifying TCR beta CDR3 regions. HTBI primers were employed in a first-round RT-PCR of the TCR CDR3. TCRdb redid the calling of the multiplex PCR reads with MiXCR, one entry per CDR3 protein. Among 700,000 to 850,000 distinct CDR3 sequences listed, about 35% were seen once. The specimen was blood. These receptors came from a woman aged 40-49 years with Graves' hyperthyroidism.

There are a few counts of this clonotype. The chain combines TRBV11-2 with TRBJ2-7, with a weak D call TRBD1 (6 bases). The CDR3 totals 15 residues. Germline V gives CDR1 SGHAT, CDR2 FQNNGV. Trimming removed 4 bases from V and 4 bases from J, with 17 bases in between. CDR3 residues: CASSWVQGFRYEQYF. The CDR3 DNA reads TGTGCCAGCAGCTGGGTACAGGGTTTTCGGTACGAGCAGTACTTC.

This clonotype has just a few counts. The chain has TRBV5-4 and TRBJ1-1; TRBD1 is a possible D gene (5 bases). The CDR3 has 13 residues. The germline V and J ends were trimmed by 6 bases and 1 base, with 10 bases remaining between them. The germline V gene encodes CDR1 SGHNT and CDR2 YYREEE (reference sequence). CDR3 amino acids: CASKGRPNTEAFF. CDR3 DNA: TGTGCCAGCAAGGGACGCCCGAACACTGAAGCTTTCTTT.

This clonotype was counted between two and nine times. The chain joins TRBV7-2 to TRBJ2-7; 11 positions agree with TRBD1. V was clipped by 5 bases and J by 3 bases; unmatched bases: 6. CDR1 and CDR2 from the germline V gene are SGHTA and FQGNSA. The CDR3 runs 15 residues. The CDR3 loop reads CASSISGTGGYEQYF. Here the CDR3 DNA reads TGTGCCAGCAGCATCTCCGGGACAGGGGGCTACGAGCAGTACTTC.

Only a few counts were recorded for this clonotype. This chain joins TRBV5-1 and TRBJ2-7, with 13 bases matching TRBD2. Germline V gives CDR1 SGHRS, CDR2 YFSETQ. CDR3 length: 15 residues. Germline trimming cut 2 bases from V and 5 bases from J; bases unmatched to any gene: 4. The CDR3 loop is CASSFTSGGAHEQYF. The DNA of the CDR3 is TGCGCCAGCAGCTTTACTAGCGGGGGGGCCCACGAGCAGTACTTC.

This clonotype was detected many times. V gene TRBV10-1 combines with J gene TRBJ1-1; D gene unclear. This CDR3 contains 13 residues. V lost 6 bases to trimming and J lost 1 base, with 9 bases between them. The germline gives CDR1 WNHNN, CDR2 SYGVQD (reference sequence). In DNA form, the CDR3 reads TGCGCCAGCAGCAGTCAGTGGAACACTGAAGCTTTCTTT. This codes for CASSSQWNTEAFF.

Ten or more counts support this clonotype. The chain couples TRBV5-1 to TRBJ1-5, with D possibly being TRBD1 (5 bases). Germline loops: CDR1 SGHRS, CDR2 YFSETQ. CDR3 size: 14 residues. V was clipped by 0 bases and J by 6 bases, with 10 bases between them. The CDR3 is CASSLEGSGQPQHF. CDR3 nucleotides: TGCGCCAGCAGCTTGGAGGGGTCCGGTCAGCCCCAGCATTTT.